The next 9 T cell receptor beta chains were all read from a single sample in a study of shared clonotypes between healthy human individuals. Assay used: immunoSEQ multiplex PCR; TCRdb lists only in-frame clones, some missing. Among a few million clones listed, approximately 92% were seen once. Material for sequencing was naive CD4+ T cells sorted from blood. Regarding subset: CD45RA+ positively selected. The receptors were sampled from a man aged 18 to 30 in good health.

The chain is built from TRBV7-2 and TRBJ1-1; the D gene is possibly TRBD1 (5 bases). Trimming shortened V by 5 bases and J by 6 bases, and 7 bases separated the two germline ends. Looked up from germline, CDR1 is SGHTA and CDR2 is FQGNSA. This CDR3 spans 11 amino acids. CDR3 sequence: CASSKTAEAFF. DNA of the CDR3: TGTGCCAGCAGCAAGACAGCTGAAGCTTTCTTT. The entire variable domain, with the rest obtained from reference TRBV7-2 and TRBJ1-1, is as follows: GAGVSQSPSNKVTEKGKDVELRCDPISGHTALYWYRQSLGQGLEFLIYFQGNSAPDKSGLPSDRFSAERTGGSVSTLTIQRTQQEDSAVYLCASSKTAEAFFGQGTRLTVV.

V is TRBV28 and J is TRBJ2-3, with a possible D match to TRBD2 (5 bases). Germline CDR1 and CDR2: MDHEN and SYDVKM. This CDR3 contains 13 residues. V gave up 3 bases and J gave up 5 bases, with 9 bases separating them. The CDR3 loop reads CASSFLRGDTQYF. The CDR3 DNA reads TGTGCCAGCAGTTTCCTCCGGGGAGATACGCAGTATTTT. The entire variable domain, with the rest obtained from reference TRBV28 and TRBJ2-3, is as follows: DVKVTQSSRYLVKRTGEKVFLECVQDMDHENMFWYRQDPGLGLRLIYFSYDVKMKEKGDIPEGYSVSREKKERFSLILESASTNQTSMYLCASSFLRGDTQYFGPGTRLTVL.

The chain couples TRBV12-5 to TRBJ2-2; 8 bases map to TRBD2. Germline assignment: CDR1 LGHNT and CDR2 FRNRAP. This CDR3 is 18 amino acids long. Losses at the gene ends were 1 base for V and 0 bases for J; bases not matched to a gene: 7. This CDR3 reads CASGLAPSGLANTGELFF. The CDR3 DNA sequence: TGTGCTAGTGGTTTGGCCCCTAGCGGGCTCGCGAACACCGGGGAGCTGTTTTTT.

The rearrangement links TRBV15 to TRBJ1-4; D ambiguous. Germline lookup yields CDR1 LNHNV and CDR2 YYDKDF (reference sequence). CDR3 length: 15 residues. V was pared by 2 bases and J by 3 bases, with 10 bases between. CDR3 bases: TGTGCCACCAGCAGATCAGGTAGTCCTAATGAAAAACTGTTTTTT. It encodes CATSRSGSPNEKLFF. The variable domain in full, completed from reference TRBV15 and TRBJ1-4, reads DAMVIQNPRYQVTQFGKPVTLSCSQTLNHNVMYWYQQKSSQAPKLLFHYYDKDFNNEADTPDNFQSRRPNTSFCFLDIRSPGLGDTAMYLCATSRSGSPNEKLFFGSGTQLSVL.

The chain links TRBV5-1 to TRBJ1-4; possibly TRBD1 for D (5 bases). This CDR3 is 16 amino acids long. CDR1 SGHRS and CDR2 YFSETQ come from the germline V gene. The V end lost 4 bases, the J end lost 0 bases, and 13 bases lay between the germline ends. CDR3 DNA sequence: TGCGCCAGCAGCGAGGGGATTGTTGCAACTAATGAAAAACTGTTTTTT. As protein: CASSEGIVATNEKLFF.

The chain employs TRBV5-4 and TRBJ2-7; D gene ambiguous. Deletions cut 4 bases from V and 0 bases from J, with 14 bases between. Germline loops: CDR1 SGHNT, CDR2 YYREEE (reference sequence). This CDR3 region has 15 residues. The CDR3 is CASSLVSSSSYEQYF. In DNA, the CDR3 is TGTGCCAGCAGCCTGGTATCTTCCAGCTCCTACGAGCAGTACTTC.

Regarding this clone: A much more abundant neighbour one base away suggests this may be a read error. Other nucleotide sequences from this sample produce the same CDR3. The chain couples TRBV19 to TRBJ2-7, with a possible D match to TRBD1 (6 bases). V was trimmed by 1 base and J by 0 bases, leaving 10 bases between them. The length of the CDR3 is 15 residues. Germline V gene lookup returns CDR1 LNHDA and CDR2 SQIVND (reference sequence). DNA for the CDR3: TGTGCCAGTAGTATAGGAACAGGGAGCTCCTACGAGCAGTACTTC. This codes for CASSIGTGSSYEQYF.

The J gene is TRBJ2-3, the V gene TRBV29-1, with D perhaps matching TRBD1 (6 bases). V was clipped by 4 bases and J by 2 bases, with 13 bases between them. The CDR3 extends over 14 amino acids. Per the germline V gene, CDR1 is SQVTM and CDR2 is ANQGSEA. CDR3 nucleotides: TGCAGCGTTGGAGCAGGGGTGGTCACAGATACGCAGTATTTT. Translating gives CSVGAGVVTDTQYF.

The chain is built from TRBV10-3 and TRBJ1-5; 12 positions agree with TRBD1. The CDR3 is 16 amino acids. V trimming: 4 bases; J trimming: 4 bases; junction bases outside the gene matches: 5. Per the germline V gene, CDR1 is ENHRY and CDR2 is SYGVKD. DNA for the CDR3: TGTGCCATCAGTGGGGGGGACAGGGGGCGAAATCAGCCCCAGCATTTT. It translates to CAISGGDRGRNQPQHF.